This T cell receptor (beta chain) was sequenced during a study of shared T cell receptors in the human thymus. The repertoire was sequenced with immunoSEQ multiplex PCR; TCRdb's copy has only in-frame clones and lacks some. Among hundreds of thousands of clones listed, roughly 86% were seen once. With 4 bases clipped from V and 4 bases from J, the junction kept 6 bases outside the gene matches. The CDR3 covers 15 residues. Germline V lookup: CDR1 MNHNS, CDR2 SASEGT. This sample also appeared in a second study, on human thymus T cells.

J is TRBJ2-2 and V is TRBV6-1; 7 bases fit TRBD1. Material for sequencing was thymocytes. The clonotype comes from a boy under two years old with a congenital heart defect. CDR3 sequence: CASSGDRDATGELFF. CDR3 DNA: TGTGCCAGCAGTGGTGACAGGGACGCCACCGGGGAGCTGTTTTTT.